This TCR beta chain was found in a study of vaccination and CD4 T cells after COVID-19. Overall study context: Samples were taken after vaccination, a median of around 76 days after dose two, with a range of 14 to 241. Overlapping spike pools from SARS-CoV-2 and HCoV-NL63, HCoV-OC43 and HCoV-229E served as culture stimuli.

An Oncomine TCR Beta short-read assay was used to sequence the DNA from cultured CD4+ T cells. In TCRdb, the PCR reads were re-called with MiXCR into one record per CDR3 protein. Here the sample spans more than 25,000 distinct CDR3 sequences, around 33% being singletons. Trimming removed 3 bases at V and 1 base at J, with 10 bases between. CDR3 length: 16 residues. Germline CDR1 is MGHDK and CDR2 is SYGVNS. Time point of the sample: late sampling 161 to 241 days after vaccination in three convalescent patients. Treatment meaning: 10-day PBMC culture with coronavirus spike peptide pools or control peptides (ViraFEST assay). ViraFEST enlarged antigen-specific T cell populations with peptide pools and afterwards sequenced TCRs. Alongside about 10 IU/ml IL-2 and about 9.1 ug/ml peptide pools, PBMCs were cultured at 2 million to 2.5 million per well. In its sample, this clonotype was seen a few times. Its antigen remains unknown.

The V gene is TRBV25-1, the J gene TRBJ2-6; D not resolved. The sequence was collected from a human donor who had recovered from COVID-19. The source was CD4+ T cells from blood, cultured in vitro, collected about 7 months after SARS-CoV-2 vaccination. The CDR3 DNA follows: TGTGCCAGCAGTGACCCGATACTATCTGGGGCCAACGTCCTGACTTTC. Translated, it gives CASSDPILSGANVLTF.